The 24 T cell receptor beta chains below all came from one sample that was sequenced in a study of human T cells and chemical hapten exposure. Time point reported: patch test 1, 2 weeks after DPC sensitization. Treatment given: therapeutic diphenylcyclopropenone sensitization with weekly scalp DPC. TCRdb passed the RACE reads through MiXCR, listing each CDR3 protein once. The table has over 85,000 distinct CDR3 sequences, about an eighth seen once. The input for sequencing was whole blood, taken in connection with sensitization to the hapten diphenylcyclopropenone (DPC). Receptors originate from a woman in her 40s with alopecia areata. Some clones in this sample may be carry-over from other donors' samples.

This clonotype was counted at least ten times. The rearrangement uses TRBV7-9 and TRBJ1-6; TRBD1 matches 7 bases. This CDR3 is 15 amino acids long. Germline-derived CDR1 and CDR2 are SEHNR and FQNEAQ (reference sequence). V trimming: 3 bases; J trimming: 10 bases; junction bases outside the gene matches: 9. The CDR3 DNA sequence: TGTGCCAGCAGCTTCCAGACAGGGTGGGGCTCACCCCTCCACTTT. Translation gives CASSFQTGWGSPLHF.

V gene TRBV6-2 or TRBV6-3 combines with J gene TRBJ1-5, with 7 bases identical to TRBD1. This CDR3 has 15 residues. Germline trimming cut 6 bases from V and 3 bases from J; bases unmatched to any gene: 8. Germline V gene data show CDR1 as MNHEY and CDR2 as SVGEGT. CDR3: CASSQTGTVNQPQHF. Written as DNA, the CDR3 is TGTGCCAGCAGCCAAACCGGGACAGTCAATCAGCCCCAGCATTTT.

The table lists this clonotype with a few counts. V and J are TRBV29-1 and TRBJ1-2; D might be TRBD1 (5 bases). Germline CDR1 and CDR2: SQVTM and ANQGSEA. CDR3 size: 11 residues. Trimming removed 5 bases at V and 8 bases at J, with 12 bases between. The CDR3 DNA follows: TGCAGCGTTCTGCCTTGGGACGGCTACACCTTC. Protein sequence: CSVLPWDGYTF.

The gene calls are TRBV5-1 and TRBJ2-7, with D perhaps TRBD2 (5 bases). Per germline, CDR1 SGHRS and CDR2 YFSETQ. V lost 0 bases and J 2 bases, leaving 9 bases between the germline ends. The CDR3 extends over 14 amino acids. The CDR3 reads CASSLGPTTYEQYF. In DNA, the CDR3 is TGCGCCAGCAGCTTGGGGCCGACTACCTACGAGCAGTACTTC.

There are many counts of this clonotype. The rearrangement links TRBV18 to TRBJ1-1, with unresolved D. V dropped 2 bases and J dropped 11 bases, with 12 bases sitting between them. Germline V gene lookup returns CDR1 KGHSH and CDR2 LQKENI. The CDR3 spans 12 residues. CDR3 residues: CASSPEPSGAFF. In DNA form, the CDR3 reads TGTGCCAGCTCACCAGAGCCCTCGGGGGCTTTCTTT.

This clonotype was counted at least ten times. The rearrangement uses TRBV27 and TRBJ2-5; possibly TRBD1 or TRBD2 for D (6 bases each). This CDR3 comprises 15 residues. The V gene's germline CDR1 is MNHEY and CDR2 SMNVEV (reference sequence). Deletions cut 3 bases from V and 0 bases from J, with 11 bases between. The CDR3 sequence is CASSFRGPNQETQYF. CDR3 in DNA: TGTGCCAGCAGTTTCCGGGGGCCTAACCAAGAGACCCAGTACTTC.

The chain joins TRBV6-2 or TRBV6-3 to TRBJ2-3, with 8 bases that match TRBD2. CDR1 is MNHEY and CDR2 is SVGEGT in the germline V gene. With 0 bases clipped from V and 4 bases from J, the junction kept 6 bases outside the gene matches. The CDR3 has 16 amino acids. The CDR3 DNA is TGTGCCAGCAGTTACTCGTCCAGCGGGAGCCCAGATACGCAGTATTTT. It specifies CASSYSSSGSPDTQYF.

This rearrangement joins TRBV7-9 to TRBJ1-2; no definite D call. The CDR3 is 13 residues long. Germline V gives CDR1 SEHNR, CDR2 FQNEAQ (reference sequence). V was trimmed by 5 bases and J by 5 bases, leaving 12 bases between them. CDR3 sequence: CASSQAGGYGYTF. The CDR3, as DNA: TGTGCCAGCAGCCAGGCGGGAGGGTATGGCTACACCTTC. Full variable domain (outside the CDR3, taken from reference TRBV7-9 and TRBJ1-2): DTGVSQNPRHKITKRGQNVTFRCDPISEHNRLYWYRQTLGQGPEFLTYFQNEAQLEKSRLLSDRFSAERPKGSFSTLEIQRTEQGDSAMYLCASSQAGGYGYTFGSGTRLTVV.

This clonotype was counted only a few times. The rearrangement joins TRBV7-9 to TRBJ2-4, with 12 bases fitting TRBD1. Germline CDR1 is SEHNR and CDR2 is FQNEAQ (reference sequence). CDR3 length equals 18 residues. V shed 5 bases and J 0 bases; nucleotides not matched to a gene: 8. Here the CDR3 reads CASSLVKGQGAAKNIQYF. CDR3 DNA: TGTGCCAGCAGCCTCGTCAAGGGACAGGGGGCAGCCAAAAACATTCAGTACTTC.

The V call is TRBV29-1, the J call TRBJ2-7; D is perhaps TRBD1 (6 bases). Germline V gene lookup returns CDR1 SQVTM and CDR2 ANQGSEA. The V end was cut by 4 bases, the J end by 7 bases, with 20 bases between. The CDR3 spans 14 residues. CDR3 sequence (DNA): TGCAGCGTTGGTGGGGGCAGGGGACCTCAGGAGCAGTACTTC. It encodes CSVGGGRGPQEQYF.

V usage is TRBV7-9 and J usage is TRBJ2-3; 8 positions agree with TRBD2. CDR1 SEHNR and CDR2 FQNEAQ come from the germline V gene (reference sequence). The CDR3 has 15 residues. Unmatched junction bases numbered 3, after V lost 0 bases and J lost 4 bases. CDR3 in amino acids: CASSLARGGADTQYF. The CDR3 coding sequence is TGTGCCAGCAGCTTAGCTCGGGGGGGCGCAGATACGCAGTATTTT.

This clonotype was counted only a few times. The J gene is TRBJ2-5, the V gene TRBV6-5; 9 nucleotides align to TRBD1. The CDR3 runs to 17 residues. V gave up 5 bases and J gave up 2 bases; unmatched junction bases: 12. Germline V gene data show CDR1 as MNHEY and CDR2 as SVGAGI. Written as DNA, the CDR3 is TGTGCCAGCAGTGCATGGGGGACAGGGTTCACACAAGAGACCCAGTACTTC. Its protein is CASSAWGTGFTQETQYF.

The chain carries TRBV7-6 and TRBJ2-2; D unclear. CDR1 and CDR2 (germline): SGHVS, FNYEAQ. The CDR3 length is 15 residues. Trimming stripped 5 bases from V and 0 bases from J, with 10 bases between. DNA of the CDR3: TGTGCCAGCAGCCTTTCCCGTGCGAACACCGGGGAGCTGTTTTTT. This encodes CASSLSRANTGELFF.

The rearrangement links TRBV5-1 to TRBJ1-6, with no clear D. With 4 bases removed from V and 4 bases from J, the gap between germline ends came to 12 bases. This CDR3 is built from 15 residues. The germline V gene has CDR1 SGHRS and CDR2 YFSETQ. The CDR3 sequence: CASSQDVDYNSPLHF. CDR3 coding DNA: TGCGCCAGCAGCCAGGATGTGGATTATAATTCACCCCTCCACTTT.

This clonotype was seen a handful of times. The rearrangement uses TRBV29-1 and TRBJ2-1; D possibly corresponds to TRBD2 (7 bases). Germline V gene data show CDR1 as SQVTM and CDR2 as ANQGSEA. The germline V and J ends were trimmed by 5 bases and 9 bases, with 14 bases remaining between them. The CDR3 length is 12 residues. CDR3 in amino acids: CSVRGARGEQFF. CDR3 coding DNA: TGCAGCGTTCGGGGGGCGCGAGGTGAGCAGTTCTTC.

This clonotype appeared a few times. The chain is built from TRBV6-1 and TRBJ2-7, with 9 bases that match TRBD2. Germline CDR1 MNHNS, CDR2 SASEGT. V gave up 7 bases and J gave up 3 bases; unmatched junction bases: 4. This CDR3 comprises 13 residues. Here the CDR3 DNA reads TGTGCCAGCAATAGCGGGAGTGACTACGAGCAGTACTTC. This gives the protein CASNSGSDYEQYF.

The chain has TRBV9 and TRBJ2-3; D remains ambiguous. The CDR3 is 16 residues long. Germline CDR1 SGDLS, CDR2 YYNGEE. V was pared by 0 bases and J by 2 bases, with 13 bases between. This chain's CDR3 is CASSVVYQGPTDTQYF. CDR3 sequence (DNA): TGTGCCAGCAGCGTAGTGTACCAAGGCCCCACAGATACGCAGTATTTT.

This clonotype has ten or more counts. The rearrangement joins TRBV11-2 to TRBJ2-1, with 8 positions matching TRBD2. Germline V CDR1 and CDR2: SGHAT, FQNNGV. This CDR3 has 15 amino acids. V shed 7 bases and J 6 bases; nucleotides not matched to a gene: 11. CDR3 bases: TGTGCCAGCACCAAACAAGCGGGAGTGGGCAATGAGCAGTTCTTC. Translation gives CASTKQAGVGNEQFF.

V and J are TRBV20-1 and TRBJ2-1; D perhaps matches TRBD2 (5 bases). The V end lost 0 bases, the J end lost 5 bases, and 11 bases lay between the germline ends. This CDR3 comprises 14 residues. Germline V CDR1 and CDR2: DFQATT, SNEGSKA (reference sequence). The CDR3 DNA follows: TGCAGTGCTAGAGATAGGCAGCGGAACAATGAGCAGTTCTTC. It is translated as CSARDRQRNNEQFF.

The chain joins TRBV29-1 to TRBJ2-5; D tentatively fits TRBD1 or TRBD2 (6 bases each). Between the trimmed V and J ends, which lost 5 bases and 4 bases, there was a span of 11 bases. The CDR3 covers 12 residues. Germline V lookup: CDR1 SQVTM, CDR2 ANQGSEA. The CDR3 sequence is CSVHKGGETQYF. In nucleotides, the CDR3 is TGCAGCGTTCATAAGGGGGGAGAGACCCAGTACTTC.

In DNA, the CDR3 is TGTGCCAGCAGCTCGACTAGCGGGCCCCAAGAGACCCAGTACTTC. This encodes CASSSTSGPQETQYF. The J gene is TRBJ2-5, the V gene TRBV7-2, with TRBD2 identical over 10 bases. The germline CDR1 and CDR2 sequences are SGHTA and FQGNSA. This CDR3 has 15 residues. V was clipped by 4 bases and J by 1 base; unmatched bases: 3.

This clonotype appeared many times. This chain joins TRBV7-6 and TRBJ2-3; D is uncertain. Germline V gene data show CDR1 as SGHVS and CDR2 as FNYEAQ. Trimming removed 2 bases from V and 2 bases from J, with 11 bases in between. The CDR3 runs 15 residues. CDR3 coding DNA: TGTGCCAGCAGCTTAAGGGTAACGATCACAGATACGCAGTATTTT. As protein: CASSLRVTITDTQYF.

Details on this clonotype: A read error may account for a junction end that differs from germline. The rearrangement links TRBV20-1 to TRBJ1-1, with unresolved D. Germline V gene data show CDR1 as DFQATT and CDR2 as SNEGSKA (reference sequence). The CDR3 totals 12 residues. In DNA, the CDR3 is TGCAGTGTGAGAAGGCAGAACTCTGAAGCTTTCTTT. This codes for CSVRRQNSEAFF.

This clonotype was seen a few times. V gene TRBV9 combines with J gene TRBJ2-2, with unresolved D. V lost 3 bases and J lost 0, with 15 bases in between. The CDR3 runs 17 residues. Germline V gives CDR1 SGDLS, CDR2 YYNGEE. The CDR3 nucleotides are TGTGCCAGCAGCGGCAATTCACGGACCGCGAACACCGGGGAGCTGTTTTTT. Protein product: CASSGNSRTANTGELFF.